This TCR beta chain was recorded in a study of blood T cell repertoires in COVID-19. The wider study: Spain, Italy and the United States supplied samples that represented acute and convalescent COVID-19. PBMCs, B-cell-depleted T cells, or T cells provided the cDNA or gDNA that made up the material.

Some clones are missing from TCRdb's copy, which holds only in-frame ones; the method was immunoSEQ multiplex PCR. This table has 250,000 to 350,000 clones, about nine tenths appearing once. This CDR3 has 14 amino acids. With 3 bases removed from V and 9 bases from J, the gap between germline ends came to 15 bases. Germline CDR1 reads SEHNR; CDR2 reads FQNEAQ (reference sequence). This sequence joins TRBV7-9 and TRBJ2-1, with a tentative D call TRBD2 (6 bases). The TCR comes from a woman in her 30s with active or convalescent COVID-19. The sequencing input was peripheral blood. The CDR3 DNA follows: TGTGCCAGCAGCTTGGACTACCAGGGAGGTGAGCAGTTCTTC. Residues: CASSLDYQGGEQFF.